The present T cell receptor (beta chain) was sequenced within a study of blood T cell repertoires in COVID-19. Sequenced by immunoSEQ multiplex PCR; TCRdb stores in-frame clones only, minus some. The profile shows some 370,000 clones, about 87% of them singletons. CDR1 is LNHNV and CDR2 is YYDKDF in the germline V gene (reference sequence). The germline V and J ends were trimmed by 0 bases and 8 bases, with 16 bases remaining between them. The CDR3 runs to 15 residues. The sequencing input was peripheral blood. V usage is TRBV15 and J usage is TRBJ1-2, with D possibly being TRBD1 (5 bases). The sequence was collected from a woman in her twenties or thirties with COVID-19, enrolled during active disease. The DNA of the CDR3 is TGTGCCACCAGCAGAGATTGGTCAGGGACTTGGGGCTACACCTTC. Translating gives CATSRDWSGTWGYTF.